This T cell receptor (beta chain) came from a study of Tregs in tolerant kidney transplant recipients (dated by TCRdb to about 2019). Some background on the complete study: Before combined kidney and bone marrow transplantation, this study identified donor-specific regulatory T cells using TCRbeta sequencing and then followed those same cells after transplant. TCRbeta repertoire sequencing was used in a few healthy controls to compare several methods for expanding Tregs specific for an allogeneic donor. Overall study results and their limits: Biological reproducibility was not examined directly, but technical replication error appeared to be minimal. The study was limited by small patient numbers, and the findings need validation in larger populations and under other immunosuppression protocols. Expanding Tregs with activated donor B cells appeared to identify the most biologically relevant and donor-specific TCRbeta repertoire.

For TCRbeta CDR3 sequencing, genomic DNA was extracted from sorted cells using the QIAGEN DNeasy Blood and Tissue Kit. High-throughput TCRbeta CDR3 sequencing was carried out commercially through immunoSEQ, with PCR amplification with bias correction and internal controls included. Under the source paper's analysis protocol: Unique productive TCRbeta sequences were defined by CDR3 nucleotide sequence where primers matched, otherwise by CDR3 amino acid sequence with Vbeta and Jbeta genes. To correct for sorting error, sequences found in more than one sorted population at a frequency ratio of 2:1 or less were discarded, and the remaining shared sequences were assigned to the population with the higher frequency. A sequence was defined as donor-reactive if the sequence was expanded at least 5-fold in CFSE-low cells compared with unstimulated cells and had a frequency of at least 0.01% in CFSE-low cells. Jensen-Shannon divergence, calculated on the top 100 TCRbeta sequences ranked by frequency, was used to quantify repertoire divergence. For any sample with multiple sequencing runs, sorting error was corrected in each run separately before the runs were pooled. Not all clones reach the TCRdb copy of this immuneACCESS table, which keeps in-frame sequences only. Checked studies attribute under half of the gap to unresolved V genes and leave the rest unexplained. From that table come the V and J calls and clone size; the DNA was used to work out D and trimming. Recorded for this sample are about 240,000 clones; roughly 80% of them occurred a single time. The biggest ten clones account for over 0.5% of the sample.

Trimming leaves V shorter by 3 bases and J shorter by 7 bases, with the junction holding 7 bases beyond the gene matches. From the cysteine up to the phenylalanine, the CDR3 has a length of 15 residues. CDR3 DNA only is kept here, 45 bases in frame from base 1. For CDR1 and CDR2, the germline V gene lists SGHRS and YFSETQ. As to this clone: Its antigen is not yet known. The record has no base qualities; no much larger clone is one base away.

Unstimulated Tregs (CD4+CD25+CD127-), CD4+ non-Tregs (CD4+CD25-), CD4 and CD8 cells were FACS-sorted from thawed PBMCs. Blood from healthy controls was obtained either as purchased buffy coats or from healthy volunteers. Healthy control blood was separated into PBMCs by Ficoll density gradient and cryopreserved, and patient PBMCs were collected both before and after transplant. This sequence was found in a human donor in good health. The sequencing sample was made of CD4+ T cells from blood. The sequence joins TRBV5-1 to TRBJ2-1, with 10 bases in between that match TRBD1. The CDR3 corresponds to CASSSGGQGGNEQFF. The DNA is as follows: TGCGCCAGCAGCTCGGGAGGACAGGGGGGAAATGAGCAGTTCTTC.